This T cell receptor (beta chain) was recovered during a study of cytomegalovirus exposure and HLA in healthy donors (dated by TCRdb to about 2017). For the wider study: An earlier analysis of some 620 of the donors reported 276 Gb of sequence data and 95 million to 140 million unique TCR beta sequences obtained from approximately 180 million T cells. Genome-wide SNP genotypes for about 55% of the 666 donors were used in a later genetic analysis, which treated that subset as a discovery cohort. In the later analysis, no new phenotypic data were used to find candidate immune exposures; instead, reliance was placed on TCR beta sequences and their occurrence across donors. Roughly 320 gigabases of sequencing data and 70 million to 100 million unique TCR sequences made up an early release that covered some 640 HLA-typed donors. Across some 400 genotyped donors of the cohort, an average of about 220,000 unique TCR beta nucleotide sequences per donor were sequenced, and around 20% of those sequences were non-productive. Donor age, sex, ethnicity and CMV serostatus were collected together with the repertoire data. The number of donors typed differed by locus, with roughly 620-640 for A, B, C, DRB1 and DQB1, roughly 520 for DQA1, 606 for DPA1, and some 440 for DPB1. To predict cytomegalovirus infection status, the study brought together high-throughput TCR immunosequencing, statistical association of individual TCRs with disease status, and machine learning. Four or five DR-DQ haplotypes were handled as single units for association and clustering because linkage in the cohort was strong. A later analysis re-examined previously published TCR beta repertoires from 610 or so donors and added high-resolution HLA genotyping to investigate patterns of TCR occurrence. The aim of the study was to test whether cataloging public T cell receptors could identify signatures of past pathogen exposure. Every discovery cohort repertoire had been produced on one sequencing platform. Class I and class II HLA loci were covered by the typing at four-digit resolution. Using immunosequencing, the study profiled T cell repertoires from about 620 subjects and related those repertoires to cytomegalovirus serostatus. A separate validation cohort of over 95 different subjects was used in addition to the 666-subject first cohort. In an earlier analysis of 550 to 700 of the donors, high-throughput TCR beta sequencing was used to judge whether each TCR beta V gene segment behaved as functional or pseudogenic. Among the roughly 390 genotyped donors, about 83% belonged to the genetic ancestry cluster associated with self-reported Caucasian donors.

A word on this clone: Its target antigen remains unknown. Base qualities are not provided; no much larger clone lies one nucleotide away.

V loses 0 bases of germline sequence and J loses 8 bases, and the interval between the two ends is 11 bases. The CDR3, cysteine through phenylalanine, is 13 amino acids long. Only CDR3 DNA remains: 39 bases, in frame from the first base. The CDR1 and CDR2 encoded by the germline V gene are SGHRS and YFSETQ. Library construction relied on the immunoSEQ multiplex PCR assay. For the multiplex PCR, a mixture combining 60 forward primers for TCR Vbeta segments and 13 reverse primers for TCR Jbeta segments was used. The CDR3 region of rearranged TCR beta genes was amplified from genomic DNA by a multiplex PCR assay. Amplified TCR beta libraries were sequenced as 87-base-pair reads on the Illumina HiSeq System. The study's processing was this. A later analysis counted about 80 million unique TCR beta chains across the 666 repertoires, and 9 million to 14 million of these chains were shared by at least two donors. A nearest-neighbor algorithm error-corrected the raw reads and collapsed the reads into unique sequences, merging closely related sequences to remove PCR and sequencing errors. V, D and J gene segments were assigned by aligning CDR3 sequences to IMGT reference sequences. For a sequence to be retained, a match of at least six nucleotides to both a V gene segment and a J gene segment was required. Rearrangements were classified as productive when the CDR3 lacked stop codons and remained in frame with V and J, and all other rearrangements were classified as non-productive. Following IMGT convention, CDR3 was defined as the stretch from the second conserved V-encoded cysteine to the conserved J-encoded phenylalanine. The earlier analysis of around 640 of the donors excluded sequences that lacked an unambiguous match to a single V gene segment. In an earlier analysis of several hundred of the donors, V segments were called functional above 56.7% productive rearrangements and were called segregating when the between-donor standard deviation exceeded 5%. A statistical classification framework was built for diagnosing cytomegalovirus status from the catalog of TCR beta chain sequences. V and J gene assignment, in a later analysis, came from comparing TCR nucleotide sequences with IMGT/GENE-DB human TR gene sequences. Using the TCRdist pipeline, a later analysis assigned CDR3 sequences along with most-parsimonious VDJ recombination scenarios. A later analysis defined each TCR beta chain by its CDR3 amino acid sequence plus V-gene family, and excluded reads lacking a unique V-gene family. To address suspected cross-contamination and a sequencing artifact, a later analysis removed 450 to 700 highly shared, low-generation-probability nucleotide sequences. In a later analysis, a clonal expansion index was calculated for each public chain from normalized within-repertoire ranks of inferred template counts. A later analysis computed generation probabilities with a VDJ recombination model fitted to out-of-frame rearrangements, and checked the results against IGoR. Hypergeometric tests were used in a later analysis to score TCR-TCR, TCR-HLA and TCR-CMV co-occurrence, with a repertoire-size bias correction applied to the TCR pairs. To estimate false discovery rates, a later analysis permuted the HLA or CMV assignments 20 times. In a later analysis, co-occurring TCRs were grouped using DBSCAN, with TCRdist sequence similarity added in when clustering inside HLA-allele-positive subsets. Repertoires with fewer than 30,000 or more than 120,000 public chains, plus five repertoires with anomalous nucleotide sharing, were excluded from co-occurrence clustering. The table was pulled from immuneACCESS by TCRdb, which kept in-frame rearrangements only. Such tables lose some clones; where checked, under half of the loss comes from unresolved V genes, and the rest has no known cause. D and trimming come from the DNA, and the V and J calls and clone size come from that table. A total of roughly 110,000 clones appear in this sample, around three quarters of them only once. The leading ten clones occupy 5% to 7% of the sample.

Broad study findings and their caveats: The study listed 150 to 200 TCR beta chains as associated with cytomegalovirus. In a later genetic analysis, fewer N-insertions in productive TCRs were reported among donors in an Asian-associated ancestry cluster than the roughly 700-donor mean. In a later analysis, HLA-associated TCR beta chains were found to be more clonally expanded and to have lower generation probabilities than equally common non-associated chains. At a false discovery rate of 0.05, a later analysis linked roughly 17,000 TCR beta sequences to specific HLA alleles. The earlier analysis of 450 to 700 of the donors excluded some 16 rarely observed V segments, including chromosome 9 orphons, because counts were too low. This cohort had only TCR beta chains sequenced, and the lack of alpha or paired-chain data limited which features could be detected. A further reported finding was that TCR beta sequences accurately predicted the HLA-A and HLA-B alleles for most subjects in the first cohort. In a later analysis, most CMV-associated TCR beta chains were found to appear HLA-restricted, with HLA associations seemingly driven largely by CMV exposure. Broadly in line with IMGT annotations, most TCR beta V segments showed up in productive rearrangements about 87% or about 30% of the time in an earlier analysis of 450 to 750 of the donors. The classifier was reported to diagnose cytomegalovirus status with high specificity and sensitivity in both the original and validation cohorts. In vitro tests confirmed that a few of the cytomegalovirus-associated TCR beta chains recognize cytomegalovirus antigens. Most TCR sequences were seen in very few donors, while some public TCRs were found in many individuals. A later analysis found that TCR association rates varied across HLA loci, with DRB1 alleles showing the most associated TCRs and HLA-C alleles the fewest. An association between a missense DCLRE1C variant and V-gene and J-gene trimming of TCR beta chains was found in a later genetic analysis and replicated in an independent cohort. Assigning TCR associations to individual alleles was difficult when HLA alleles, especially DR and DQ, strongly co-occurred. A cluster of highly shared sequence variants was judged likely to represent a technical artifact of the sequencing pipeline. Presence/absence analyses assumed roughly uniform sequencing depth across donors, an assumption that may not hold. It was suggested by the authors that the approach could potentially be generalized to other disease states and immunological phenotypes. The 87-base-pair reads could not distinguish some IMGT-functional V segments, including TRBV6-2 and TRBV6-3, so those segments were excluded. HLA typing was unavailable for some donors at each locus, so association tests used only the typed subset. Correlated functional status among segregating V segments might be attributable to linkage disequilibrium, but an unknown experimental factor could not be ruled out. For the cohort, immune exposure information was limited to CMV serostatus. According to a later analysis, parvovirus B19, influenza, CMV and Epstein-Barr virus appeared linked to several top co-occurrence clusters.

The cohort comprised 670 or so healthy bone marrow donors. All cohort members were sampled while nominally healthy, although unrecorded immune exposures were likely present. The donor tested CMV seropositive, placing the donor among the 290 or so seropositive members of the cohort. Each donor provided a peripheral blood sample, and peripheral blood mononuclear cells were used for TCR beta sequencing. Genomic DNA extraction from the blood cell samples was performed with the Qiagen DNeasy Blood Extraction Kit. Sequenced material: PBMCs. The sequence came from a woman between 45 and 65 years old in good health and CMV-seropositive. The chain was built from TRBV5-1 and TRBJ1-2, with the D gene too uncertain to name. Here the CDR3 is given as CASSLVGHKGYTF. At the DNA level, the sequence is TGCGCCAGCAGCTTGGTGGGCCATAAGGGCTACACCTTC.